This TCR beta chain was retrieved from a study of CD4 T cells in relation to SARS-CoV-2 and coronaviruses. Before the COVID-19 pandemic, during about 2011-2019, CD4+ T cells were taken from unexposed donors. CD4+ T cells were isolated from the cells after more than nine days of culture. Unexposed-donor CD4+ T cells were probed with SARS-CoV-2 S/N and four cold-coronavirus spikes, cells permitting. V shed 0 bases and J 10 bases; nucleotides not matched to a gene: 18. CDR1 is SGHTA, CDR2 FQGNSA, per germline. CDR3 length: 20 amino acids. On this clone: Its antigen remains unidentified.

The assay was immunoSEQ multiplex PCR, and TCRdb's table has in-frame clones only and misses some. The repertoire holds over 25,000 clones, with nearly 80% as singletons. The receptor comes from a human donor in good health. The J gene is TRBJ1-6, the V gene TRBV7-2, with TRBD1 matching 10 bases. Sequenced material: CD4+ T cells from PBMCs, cultured in vitro. CDR3 coding DNA: TGTGCCAGCAGCTTAGCCCGCCGGGACAGGGGAAGGTGGATAAACTCACCCCTCCACTTT. As protein: CASSLARRDRGRWINSPLHF.